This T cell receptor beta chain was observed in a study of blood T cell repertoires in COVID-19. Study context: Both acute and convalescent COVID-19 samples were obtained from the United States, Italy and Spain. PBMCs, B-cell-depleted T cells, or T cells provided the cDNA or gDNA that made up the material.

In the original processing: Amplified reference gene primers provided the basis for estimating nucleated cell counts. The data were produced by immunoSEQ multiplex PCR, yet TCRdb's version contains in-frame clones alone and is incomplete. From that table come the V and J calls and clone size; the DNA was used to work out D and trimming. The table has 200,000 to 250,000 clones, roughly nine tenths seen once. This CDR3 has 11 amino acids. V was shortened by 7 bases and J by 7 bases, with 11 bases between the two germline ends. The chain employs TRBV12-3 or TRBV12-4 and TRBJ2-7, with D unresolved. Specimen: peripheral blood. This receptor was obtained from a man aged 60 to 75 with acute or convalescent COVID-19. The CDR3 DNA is TGTGCCAGCACCCTTTCGACAGAGCAGTACTTC. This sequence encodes CASTLSTEQYF.